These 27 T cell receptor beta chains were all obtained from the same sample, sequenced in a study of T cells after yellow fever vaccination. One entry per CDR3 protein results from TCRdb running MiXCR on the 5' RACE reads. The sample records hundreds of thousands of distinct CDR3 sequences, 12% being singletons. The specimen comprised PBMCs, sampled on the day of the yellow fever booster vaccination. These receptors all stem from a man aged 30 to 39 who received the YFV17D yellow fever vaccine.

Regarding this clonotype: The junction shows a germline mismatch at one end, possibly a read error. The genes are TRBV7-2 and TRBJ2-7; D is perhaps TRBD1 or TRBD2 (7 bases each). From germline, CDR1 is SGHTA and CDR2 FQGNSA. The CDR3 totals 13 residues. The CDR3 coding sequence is TGTGCCAGCGGCCAGGGGGGGGGCTACGAGGAGTACTTC. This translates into CASGQGGGYEEYF.

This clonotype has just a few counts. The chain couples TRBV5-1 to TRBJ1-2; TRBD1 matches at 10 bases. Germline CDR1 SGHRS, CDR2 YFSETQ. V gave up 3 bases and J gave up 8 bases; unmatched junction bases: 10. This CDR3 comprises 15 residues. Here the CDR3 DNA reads TGCGCCAGCAGCTGGGGACAGGGGAAGAGCGGGGGCTACACCTTC. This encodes CASSWGQGKSGGYTF.

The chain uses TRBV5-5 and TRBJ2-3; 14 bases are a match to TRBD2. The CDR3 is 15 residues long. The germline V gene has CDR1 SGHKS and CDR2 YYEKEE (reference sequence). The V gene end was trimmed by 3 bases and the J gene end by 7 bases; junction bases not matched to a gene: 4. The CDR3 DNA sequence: TGTGCCAGCAGCTGGGGGACTAGCGGGAGCTATACGCAGTATTTT. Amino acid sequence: CASSWGTSGSYTQYF.

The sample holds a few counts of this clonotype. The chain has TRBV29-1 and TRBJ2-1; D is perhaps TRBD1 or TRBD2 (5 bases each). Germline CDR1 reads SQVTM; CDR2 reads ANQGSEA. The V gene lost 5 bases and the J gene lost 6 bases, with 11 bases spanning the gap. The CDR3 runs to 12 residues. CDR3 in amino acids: CSVSGALNEQFF. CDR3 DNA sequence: TGCAGCGTTTCCGGGGCCCTCAATGAGCAGTTCTTC.

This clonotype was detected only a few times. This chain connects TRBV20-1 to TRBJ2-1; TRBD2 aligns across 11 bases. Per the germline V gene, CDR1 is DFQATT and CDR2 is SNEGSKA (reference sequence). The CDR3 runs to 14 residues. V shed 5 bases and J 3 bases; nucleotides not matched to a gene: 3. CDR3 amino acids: CSAWTSGYYNEQFF. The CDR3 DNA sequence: TGCAGTGCTTGGACTAGCGGGTACTACAATGAGCAGTTCTTC.

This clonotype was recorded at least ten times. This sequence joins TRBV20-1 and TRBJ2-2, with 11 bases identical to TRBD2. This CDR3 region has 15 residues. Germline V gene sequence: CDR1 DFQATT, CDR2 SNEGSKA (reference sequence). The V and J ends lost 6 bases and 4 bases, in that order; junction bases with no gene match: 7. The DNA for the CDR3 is TGCAGTGCCTCCCCACTAGCGGGAGCCACCGGGGAGCTGTTTTTT. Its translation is CSASPLAGATGELFF.

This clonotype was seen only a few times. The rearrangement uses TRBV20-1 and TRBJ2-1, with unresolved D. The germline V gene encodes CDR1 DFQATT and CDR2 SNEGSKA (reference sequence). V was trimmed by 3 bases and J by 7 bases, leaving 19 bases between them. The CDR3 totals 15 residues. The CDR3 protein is CSARGRLVNVNEQFF. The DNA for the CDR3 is TGCAGTGCTAGGGGTAGGCTAGTAAATGTTAATGAGCAGTTCTTC.

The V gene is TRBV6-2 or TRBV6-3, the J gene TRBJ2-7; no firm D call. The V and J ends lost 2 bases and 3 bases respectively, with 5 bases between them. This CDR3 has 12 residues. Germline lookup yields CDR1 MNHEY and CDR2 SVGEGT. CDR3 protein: CASSYEVYEQYF. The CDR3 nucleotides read TGTGCCAGCAGTTACGAGGTCTACGAGCAGTACTTC.

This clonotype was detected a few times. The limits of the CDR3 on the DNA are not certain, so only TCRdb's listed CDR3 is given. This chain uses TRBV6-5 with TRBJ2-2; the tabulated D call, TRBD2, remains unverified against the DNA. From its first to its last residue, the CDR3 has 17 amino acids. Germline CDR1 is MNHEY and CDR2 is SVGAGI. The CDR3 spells CASILASGSPNTGELFF.

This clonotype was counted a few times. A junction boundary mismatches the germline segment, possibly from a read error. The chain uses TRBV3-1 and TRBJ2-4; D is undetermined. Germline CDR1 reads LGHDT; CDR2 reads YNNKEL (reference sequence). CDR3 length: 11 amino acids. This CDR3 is CASSQAKVLNF. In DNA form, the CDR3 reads TGTGCCAGCAGCCAAGCTAAGGTGTTGAACTTC.

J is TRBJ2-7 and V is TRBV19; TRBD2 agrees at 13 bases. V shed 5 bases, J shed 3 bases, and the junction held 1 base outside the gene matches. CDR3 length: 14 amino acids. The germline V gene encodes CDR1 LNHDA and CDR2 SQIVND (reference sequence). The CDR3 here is CASSGTSGIYEQYF. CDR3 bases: TGTGCCAGTAGTGGGACTAGCGGGATCTACGAGCAGTACTTC.

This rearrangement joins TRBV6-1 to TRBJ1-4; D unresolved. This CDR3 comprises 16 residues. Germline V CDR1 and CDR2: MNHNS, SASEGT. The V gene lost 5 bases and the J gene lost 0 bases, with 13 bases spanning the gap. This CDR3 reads CASSPGLGATNEKLFF. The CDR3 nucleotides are TGTGCCAGCAGTCCTGGTTTGGGAGCAACTAATGAAAAACTGTTTTTT.

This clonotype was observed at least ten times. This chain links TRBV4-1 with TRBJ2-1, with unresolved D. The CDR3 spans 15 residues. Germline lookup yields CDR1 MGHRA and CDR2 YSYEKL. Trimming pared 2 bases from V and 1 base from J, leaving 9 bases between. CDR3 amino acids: CASSQPVRSYNEQFF. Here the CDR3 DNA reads TGCGCCAGCAGCCAACCGGTCCGATCCTACAATGAGCAGTTCTTC.

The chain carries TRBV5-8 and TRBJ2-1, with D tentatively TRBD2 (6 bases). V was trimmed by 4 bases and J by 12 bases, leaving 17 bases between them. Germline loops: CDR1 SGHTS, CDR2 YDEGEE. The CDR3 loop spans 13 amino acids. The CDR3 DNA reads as TGTGCCAGCAGCGGGACTCTATATGGGGGGCAGTTCTTC. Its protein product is CASSGTLYGGQFF.

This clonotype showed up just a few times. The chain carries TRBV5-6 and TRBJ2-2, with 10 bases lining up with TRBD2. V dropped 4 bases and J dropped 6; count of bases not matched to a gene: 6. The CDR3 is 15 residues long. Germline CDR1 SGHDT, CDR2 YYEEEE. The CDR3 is CASSVLAGASGELFF. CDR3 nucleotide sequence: TGTGCCAGCAGCGTTCTAGCGGGAGCGTCCGGGGAGCTGTTTTTT.

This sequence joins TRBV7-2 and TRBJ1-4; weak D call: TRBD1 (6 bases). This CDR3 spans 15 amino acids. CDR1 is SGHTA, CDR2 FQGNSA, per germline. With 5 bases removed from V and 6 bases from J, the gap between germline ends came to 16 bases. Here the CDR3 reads CASSLAGTSHEKLFF. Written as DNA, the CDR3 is TGTGCCAGCAGCCTCGCGGGGACATCTCATGAAAAACTGTTTTTT.

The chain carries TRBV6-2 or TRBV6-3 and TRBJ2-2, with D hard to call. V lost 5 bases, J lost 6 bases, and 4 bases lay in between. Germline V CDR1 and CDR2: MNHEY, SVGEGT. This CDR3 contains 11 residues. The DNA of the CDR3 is TGTGCCAGCAGTACCCCCGGGGAGCTGTTTTTT. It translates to CASSTPGELFF.

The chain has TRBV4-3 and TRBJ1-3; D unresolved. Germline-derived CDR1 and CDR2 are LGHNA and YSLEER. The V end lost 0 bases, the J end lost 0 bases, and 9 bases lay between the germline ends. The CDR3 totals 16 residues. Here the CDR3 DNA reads TGCGCCAGCAGCCAAGATAGGTCCTTCTCTGGAAACACCATATATTTT. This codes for CASSQDRSFSGNTIYF.

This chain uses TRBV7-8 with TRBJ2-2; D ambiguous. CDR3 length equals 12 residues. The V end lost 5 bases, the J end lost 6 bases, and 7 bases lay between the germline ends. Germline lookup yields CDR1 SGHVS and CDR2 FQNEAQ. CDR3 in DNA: TGTGCCAGCAGCCCCTCGGCCGGGGAGCTGTTTTTT. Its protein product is CASSPSAGELFF.

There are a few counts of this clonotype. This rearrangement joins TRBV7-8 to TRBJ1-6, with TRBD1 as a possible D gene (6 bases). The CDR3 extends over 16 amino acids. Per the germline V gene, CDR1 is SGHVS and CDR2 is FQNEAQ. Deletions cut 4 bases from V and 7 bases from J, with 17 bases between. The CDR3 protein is CASSYGAGEDNSPLHF. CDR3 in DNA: TGTGCCAGCAGCTACGGGGCAGGGGAGGACAATTCACCCCTCCACTTT.

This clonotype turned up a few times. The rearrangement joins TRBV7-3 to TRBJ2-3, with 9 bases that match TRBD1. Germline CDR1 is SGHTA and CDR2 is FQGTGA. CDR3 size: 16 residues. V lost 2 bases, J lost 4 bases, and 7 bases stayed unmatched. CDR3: CASSLSGQGTADTQYF. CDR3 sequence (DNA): TGTGCCAGCAGCTTATCAGGACAGGGGACAGCAGATACGCAGTATTTT.

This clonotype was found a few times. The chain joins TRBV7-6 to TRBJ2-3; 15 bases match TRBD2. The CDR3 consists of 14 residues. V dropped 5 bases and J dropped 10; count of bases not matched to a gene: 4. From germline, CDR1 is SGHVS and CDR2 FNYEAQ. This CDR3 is CASSQGLAGGSQYF. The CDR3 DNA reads TGTGCCAGCAGCCAGGGACTAGCGGGAGGTTCGCAGTATTTT.

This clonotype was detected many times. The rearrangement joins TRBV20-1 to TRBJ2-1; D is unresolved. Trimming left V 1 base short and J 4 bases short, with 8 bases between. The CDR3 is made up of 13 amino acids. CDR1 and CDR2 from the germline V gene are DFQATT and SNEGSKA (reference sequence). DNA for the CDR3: TGCAGTGCTAGAGGGAGCGAATACAATGAGCAGTTCTTC. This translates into CSARGSEYNEQFF.

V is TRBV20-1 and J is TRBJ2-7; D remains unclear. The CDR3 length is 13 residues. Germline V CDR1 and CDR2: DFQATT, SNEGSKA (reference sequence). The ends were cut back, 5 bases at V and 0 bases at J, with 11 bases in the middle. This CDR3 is CSAQMSNSYEQYF. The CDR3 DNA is TGCAGTGCTCAGATGAGTAACTCCTACGAGCAGTACTTC.

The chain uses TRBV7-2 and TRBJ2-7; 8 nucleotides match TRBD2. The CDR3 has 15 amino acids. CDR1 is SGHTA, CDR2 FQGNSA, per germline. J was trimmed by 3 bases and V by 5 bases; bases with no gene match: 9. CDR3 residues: CASSSSGTSGYEQYF. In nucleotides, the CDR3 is TGTGCCAGCAGCAGCTCCGGAACTAGCGGCTACGAGCAGTACTTC.

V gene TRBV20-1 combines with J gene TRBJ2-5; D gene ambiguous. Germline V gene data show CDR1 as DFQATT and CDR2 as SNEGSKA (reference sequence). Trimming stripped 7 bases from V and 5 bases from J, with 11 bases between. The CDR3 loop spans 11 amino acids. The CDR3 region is CSVLVRETQYF. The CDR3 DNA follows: TGCAGTGTCTTAGTGCGCGAGACCCAGTACTTC.

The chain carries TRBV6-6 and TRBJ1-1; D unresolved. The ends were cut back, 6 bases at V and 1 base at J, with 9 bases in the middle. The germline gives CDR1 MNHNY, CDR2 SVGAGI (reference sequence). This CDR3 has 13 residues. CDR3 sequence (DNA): TGTGCCAGCAGATATACACAGAACACTGAAGCTTTCTTT. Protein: CASRYTQNTEAFF.